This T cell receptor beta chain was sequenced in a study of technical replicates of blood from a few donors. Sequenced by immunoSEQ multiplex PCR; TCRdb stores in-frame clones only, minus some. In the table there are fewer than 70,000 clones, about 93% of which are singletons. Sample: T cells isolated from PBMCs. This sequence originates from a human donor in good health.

CDR3 region: CASSSTGDPSTDTQYF. Written as DNA, the CDR3 is TGTGCCAGCAGCTCTACAGGTGATCCTAGCACAGATACGCAGTATTTT. This chain joins TRBV5-6 and TRBJ2-3, with D perhaps matching TRBD1 (5 bases). The CDR3 extends over 16 amino acids. V dropped 3 bases and J dropped 0 bases, with 14 bases sitting between them. The germline V gene encodes CDR1 SGHDT and CDR2 YYEEEE.